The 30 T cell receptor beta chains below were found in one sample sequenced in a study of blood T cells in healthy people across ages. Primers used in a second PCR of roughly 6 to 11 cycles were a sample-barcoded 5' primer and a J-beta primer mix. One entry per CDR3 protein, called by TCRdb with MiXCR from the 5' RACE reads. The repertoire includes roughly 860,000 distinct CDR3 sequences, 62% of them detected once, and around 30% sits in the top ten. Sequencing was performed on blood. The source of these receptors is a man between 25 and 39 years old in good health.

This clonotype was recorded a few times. The CDR3 is CSASLGEQFF. In DNA form, the CDR3 reads TGCAGTGCTAGCTTGGGGGAGCAGTTCTTC. V is TRBV20-1 and J is TRBJ2-1, with no clear D. The germline V gene has CDR1 DFQATT and CDR2 SNEGSKA (reference sequence). This CDR3 spans 10 amino acids. Trimming removed 3 bases at V and 10 bases at J, with 7 bases between.

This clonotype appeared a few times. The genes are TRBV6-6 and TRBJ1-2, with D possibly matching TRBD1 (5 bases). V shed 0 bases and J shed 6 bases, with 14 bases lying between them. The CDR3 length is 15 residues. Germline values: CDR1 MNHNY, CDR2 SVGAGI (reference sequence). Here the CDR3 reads CASSYSFGQGDGYTF. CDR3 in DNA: TGTGCCAGCAGTTACTCGTTCGGCCAGGGTGATGGCTACACCTTC.

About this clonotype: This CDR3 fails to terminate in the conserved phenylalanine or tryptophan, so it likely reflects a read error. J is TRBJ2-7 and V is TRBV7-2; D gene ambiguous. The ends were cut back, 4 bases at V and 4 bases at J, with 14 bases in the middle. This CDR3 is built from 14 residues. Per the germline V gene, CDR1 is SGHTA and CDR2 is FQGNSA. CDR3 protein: CASSSPPARYEQYY. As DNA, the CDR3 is TGTGCCAGCAGCTCCCCCCCAGCTAGGTACGAGCAGTACTAC.

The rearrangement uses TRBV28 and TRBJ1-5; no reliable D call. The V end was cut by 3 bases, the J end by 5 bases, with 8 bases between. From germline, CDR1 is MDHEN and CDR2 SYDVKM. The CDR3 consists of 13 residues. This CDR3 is CASSFSGYQPQHF. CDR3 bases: TGTGCCAGCAGTTTTAGCGGGTATCAGCCCCAGCATTTT.

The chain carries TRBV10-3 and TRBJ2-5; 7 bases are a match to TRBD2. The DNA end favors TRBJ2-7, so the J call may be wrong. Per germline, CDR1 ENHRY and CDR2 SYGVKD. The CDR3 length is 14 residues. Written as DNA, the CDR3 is TGTGCCATCAGTCCGGCCGCGGGGGAAAACGAGCAGTACTTC. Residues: CAISPAAGENEQYF.

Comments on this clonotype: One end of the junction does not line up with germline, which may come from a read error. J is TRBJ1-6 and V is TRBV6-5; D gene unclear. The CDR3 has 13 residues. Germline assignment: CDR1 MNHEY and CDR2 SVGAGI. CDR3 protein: CATRFTRNSPLHF. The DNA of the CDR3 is TGCGCTACCCGGTTTACACGTAATTCACCCCTCCACTTT.

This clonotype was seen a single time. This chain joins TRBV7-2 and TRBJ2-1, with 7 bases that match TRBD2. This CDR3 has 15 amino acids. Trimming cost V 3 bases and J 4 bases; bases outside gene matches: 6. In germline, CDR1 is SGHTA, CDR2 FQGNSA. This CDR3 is CTSSLGRGIYNEQFF. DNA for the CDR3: TGTACCAGCAGCTTGGGGAGGGGAATATACAATGAGCAGTTCTTC.

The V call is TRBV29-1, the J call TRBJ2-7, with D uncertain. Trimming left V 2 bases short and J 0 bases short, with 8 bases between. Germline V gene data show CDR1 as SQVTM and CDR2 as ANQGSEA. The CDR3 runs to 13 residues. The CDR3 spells CSVEYPDSYEQYF. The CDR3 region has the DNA TGCAGCGTTGAATATCCAGACTCCTACGAGCAGTACTTC.

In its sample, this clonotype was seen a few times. The CDR3 protein is CATSRGGSTDTQYF. CDR3 DNA: TGTGCCACCAGCAGAGGAGGGAGCACAGATACGCAGTATTTT. The rearrangement uses TRBV15 and TRBJ2-3; possibly TRBD2 for D (5 bases). The CDR3 runs 14 residues. Germline assignment: CDR1 LNHNV and CDR2 YYDKDF (reference sequence). V was clipped by 1 base and J by 0 bases, with 5 bases between them.

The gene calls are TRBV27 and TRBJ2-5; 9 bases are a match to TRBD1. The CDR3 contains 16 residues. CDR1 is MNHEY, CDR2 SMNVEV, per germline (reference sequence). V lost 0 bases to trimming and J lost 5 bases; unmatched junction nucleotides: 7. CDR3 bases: TGTGCCAGCAGTTTATCAGGGACAGGGAGCGTGGAGACCCAGTACTTC. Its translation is CASSLSGTGSVETQYF.

In DNA, the CDR3 is TGTGCCAGCAGCTTAGGGACTAGCGCCTACGAGCAGTACTTC. It encodes CASSLGTSAYEQYF. This chain uses TRBV11-2 with TRBJ2-4; 9 nucleotides align to TRBD2. The DNA matches TRBJ2-7 better at its end, which makes the J call doubtful. CDR1 SGHAT and CDR2 FQNNGV come from the germline V gene. The length of the CDR3 is 14 residues.

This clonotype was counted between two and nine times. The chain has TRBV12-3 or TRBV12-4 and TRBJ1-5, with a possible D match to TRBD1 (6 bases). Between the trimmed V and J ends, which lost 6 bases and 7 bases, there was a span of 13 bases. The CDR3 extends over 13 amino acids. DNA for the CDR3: TGTGCCAGCAGCCCTGAGGGGGAACAGCCCCAGCATTTT. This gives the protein CASSPEGEQPQHF.

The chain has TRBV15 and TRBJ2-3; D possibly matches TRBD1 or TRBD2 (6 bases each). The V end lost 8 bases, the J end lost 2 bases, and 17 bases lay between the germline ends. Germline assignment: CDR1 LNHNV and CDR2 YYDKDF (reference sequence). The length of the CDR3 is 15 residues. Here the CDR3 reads CATSPTGAFTDTQYF. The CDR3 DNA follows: TGTGCCACCTCACCTACGGGGGCCTTCACAGATACGCAGTATTTT.

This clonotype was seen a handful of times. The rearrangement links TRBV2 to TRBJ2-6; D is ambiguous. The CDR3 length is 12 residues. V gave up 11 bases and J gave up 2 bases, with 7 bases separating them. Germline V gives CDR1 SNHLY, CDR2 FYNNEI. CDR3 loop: CARPTGANVLTF. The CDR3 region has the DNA TGTGCCCGCCCCACTGGGGCCAACGTCCTGACTTTC.

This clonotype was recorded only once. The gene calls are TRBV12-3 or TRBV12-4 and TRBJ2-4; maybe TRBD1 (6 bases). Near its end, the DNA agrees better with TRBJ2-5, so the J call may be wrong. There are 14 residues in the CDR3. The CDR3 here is CASRQPGHKETQYF. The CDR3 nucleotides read TGTGCCAGCAGACAACCGGGACACAAAGAGACCCAGTACTTC.

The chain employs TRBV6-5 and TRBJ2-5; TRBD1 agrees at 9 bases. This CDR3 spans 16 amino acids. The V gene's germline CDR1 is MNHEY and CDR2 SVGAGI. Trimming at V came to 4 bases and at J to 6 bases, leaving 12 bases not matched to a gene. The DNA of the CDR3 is TGTGCCAGCAGTTTCACCCGGGACAGGGCGACGAAGACCCAGTACTTC. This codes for CASSFTRDRATKTQYF.

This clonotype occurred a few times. CDR3 bases: TGTGCCAGCACCTTACGGGGAAAAGGGGCTAACTATGGCTACACCTTC. Amino acids: CASTLRGKGANYGYTF. The chain is built from TRBV6-1 and TRBJ1-2; a weak D match, TRBD1 (5 bases). Germline CDR1 and CDR2: MNHNS and SASEGT. This CDR3 is 16 amino acids long. Trimming stripped 7 bases from V and 0 bases from J, with 18 bases between.

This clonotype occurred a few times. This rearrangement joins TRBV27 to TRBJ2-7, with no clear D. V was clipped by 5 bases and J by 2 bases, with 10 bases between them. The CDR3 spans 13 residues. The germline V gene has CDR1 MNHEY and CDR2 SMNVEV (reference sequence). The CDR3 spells CASSAGSPYEQYF. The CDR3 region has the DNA TGTGCCAGCAGTGCCGGGTCTCCCTACGAGCAGTACTTC.

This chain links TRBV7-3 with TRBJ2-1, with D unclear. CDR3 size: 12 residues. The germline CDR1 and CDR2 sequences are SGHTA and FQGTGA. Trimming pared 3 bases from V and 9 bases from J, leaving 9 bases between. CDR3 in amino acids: CASSFGDGEQFF. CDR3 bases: TGTGCCAGCAGCTTTGGTGATGGTGAGCAGTTCTTC.

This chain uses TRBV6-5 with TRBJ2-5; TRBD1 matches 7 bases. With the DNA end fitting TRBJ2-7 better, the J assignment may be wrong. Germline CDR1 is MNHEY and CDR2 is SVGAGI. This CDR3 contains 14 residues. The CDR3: CASSYGTDTYEQYF. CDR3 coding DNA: TGTGCCAGCAGTTACGGGACAGACACCTACGAGCAGTACTTC.

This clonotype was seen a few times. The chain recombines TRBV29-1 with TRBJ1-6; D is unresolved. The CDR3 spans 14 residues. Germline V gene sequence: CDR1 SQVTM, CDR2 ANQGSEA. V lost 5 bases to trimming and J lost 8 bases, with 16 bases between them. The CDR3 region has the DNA TGCAGCGTTACCGGGCCCTCTCGGGATTCACCCCTCCACTTT. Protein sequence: CSVTGPSRDSPLHF.

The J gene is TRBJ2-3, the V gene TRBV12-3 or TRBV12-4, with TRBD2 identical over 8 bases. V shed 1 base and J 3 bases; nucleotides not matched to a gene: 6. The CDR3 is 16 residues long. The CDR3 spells CASSLERGGGTDTQYF. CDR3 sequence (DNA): TGTGCCAGCAGTTTAGAACGGGGGGGCGGGACAGATACGCAGTATTTT.

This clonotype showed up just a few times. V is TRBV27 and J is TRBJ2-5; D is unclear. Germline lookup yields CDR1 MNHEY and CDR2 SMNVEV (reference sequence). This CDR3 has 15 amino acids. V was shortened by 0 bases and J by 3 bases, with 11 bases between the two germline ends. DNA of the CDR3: TGTGCCAGCAGTTTATCGTTCAACTTAAAAGAGACCCAGTACTTC. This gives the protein CASSLSFNLKETQYF.

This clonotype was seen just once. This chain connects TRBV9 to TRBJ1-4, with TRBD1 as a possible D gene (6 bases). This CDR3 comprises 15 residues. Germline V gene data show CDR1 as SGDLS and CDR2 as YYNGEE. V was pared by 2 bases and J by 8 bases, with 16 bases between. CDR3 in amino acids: CASSVTGRGEEKLFF. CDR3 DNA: TGTGCCAGCAGCGTGACGGGCAGGGGTGAAGAAAAACTGTTTTTT.

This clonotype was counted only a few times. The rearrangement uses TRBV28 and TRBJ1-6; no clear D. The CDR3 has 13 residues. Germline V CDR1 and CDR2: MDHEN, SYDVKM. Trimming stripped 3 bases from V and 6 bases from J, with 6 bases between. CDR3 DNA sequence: TGTGCCAGCAGTTTTATGACTAATTCACCCCTCCACTTT. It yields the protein CASSFMTNSPLHF.

This CDR3 is CASSWDFHSYEQYF. The CDR3 bases are TGTGCCAGCAGTTGGGACTTCCACTCCTACGAGCAGTACTTC. The genes are TRBV27 and TRBJ2-7; perhaps TRBD2 as D (6 bases). Germline CDR1 is MNHEY and CDR2 is SMNVEV (reference sequence). Trimming stripped 4 bases from V and 0 bases from J, with 10 bases between. The length of the CDR3 is 14 residues.

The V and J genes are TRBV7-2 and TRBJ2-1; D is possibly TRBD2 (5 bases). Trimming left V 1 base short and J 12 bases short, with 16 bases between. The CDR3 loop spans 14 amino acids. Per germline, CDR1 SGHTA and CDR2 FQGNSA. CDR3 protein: CASSLEPSQHGQFF. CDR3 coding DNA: TGTGCCAGCAGCTTAGAGCCTAGCCAACACGGGCAGTTCTTC.

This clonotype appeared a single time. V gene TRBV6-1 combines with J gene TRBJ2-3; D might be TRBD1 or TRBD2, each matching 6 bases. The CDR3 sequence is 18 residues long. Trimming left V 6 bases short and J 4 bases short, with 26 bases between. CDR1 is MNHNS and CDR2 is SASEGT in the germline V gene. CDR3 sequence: CASRQYSGGSRIADTQYF. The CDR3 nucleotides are TGTGCCAGCAGGCAATACTCCGGGGGCAGTCGAATTGCAGATACGCAGTATTTT.

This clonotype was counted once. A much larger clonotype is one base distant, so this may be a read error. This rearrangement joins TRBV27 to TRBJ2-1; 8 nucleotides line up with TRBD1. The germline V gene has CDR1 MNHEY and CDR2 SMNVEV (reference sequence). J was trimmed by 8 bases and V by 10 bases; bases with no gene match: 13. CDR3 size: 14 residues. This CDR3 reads CATRKRTGRYEQFF. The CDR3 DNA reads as TGTGCCACCAGAAAGAGGACAGGGCGGTATGAGCAGTTCTTC.

The CDR3 is CASSPWTSAFTDTQYF. The CDR3 DNA reads TGTGCCAGCAGCCCATGGACTAGCGCGTTCACAGATACGCAGTATTTT. The chain joins TRBV3-1 to TRBJ2-3, with 9 bases identical to TRBD2. This CDR3 is 16 amino acids long. Unmatched junction bases numbered 7, after V lost 4 bases and J lost 2 bases. Germline V gene sequence: CDR1 LGHDT, CDR2 YNNKEL (reference sequence).